One and the same sample provided the 15 T cell receptor beta chains below, sequenced in a study of T cell responses to AZD1222 COVID-19 vaccine. Sequenced by immunoSEQ multiplex PCR; TCRdb stores in-frame clones only, minus some. The data contain about 130,000 clones, 80% to 95% of them singletons. The sample in question was peripheral blood, obtained 28 days after the second AZD1222 dose. The receptors stem from an adult who received the AZD1222 COVID-19 vaccine.

This clone has a single count. This chain uses TRBV3-1 (or the pseudogene TRBV3-2) with TRBJ2-4, with TRBD1 matching over 8 bases. Germline assignment: CDR1 LGHDT and CDR2 YNNKEL (reference sequence). CDR3 length: 15 amino acids. J lost 8 bases, V lost 5 bases, and 11 bases had no gene match. The CDR3 reads CASSSRTGTQDIQYF. As DNA, the CDR3 is TGTGCCAGCAGCTCCCGGACAGGGACGCAAGACATTCAGTACTTC.

This chain's CDR3 is CASSLLGTSVDTQYF. The CDR3 region has the DNA TGTGCCAGCAGCTTGCTAGGGACCTCAGTAGATACGCAGTATTTT. The chain recombines TRBV7-9 with TRBJ2-3; D is tentatively TRBD1 or TRBD2 (5 bases each). V dropped 3 bases and J dropped 5 bases, with 15 bases sitting between them. This CDR3 has 15 residues. CDR1 is SEHNR and CDR2 is FQNEAQ in the germline V gene (reference sequence).

This chain links TRBV3-1 (or the pseudogene TRBV3-2) with TRBJ2-1; possible D gene TRBD1, 6 bases. The CDR3 is made up of 17 amino acids. V lost 0 bases and J lost 1, with 13 bases in between. The germline V gene encodes CDR1 LGHDT and CDR2 YNNKEL (reference sequence). DNA for the CDR3: TGTGCCAGCAGCCAAGAACGAGGGGGAATTTCCTACAATGAGCAGTTCTTC. This translates into CASSQERGGISYNEQFF.

This chain connects TRBV6-5 to TRBJ1-1, with D unclear. Germline lookup yields CDR1 MNHEY and CDR2 SVGAGI. The CDR3 extends over 11 amino acids. Deletions cut 8 bases from V and 4 bases from J, with 8 bases between. CDR3 nucleotides: TGTGCCAGCCATACCCCCACTGAAGCTTTCTTT. Its translation: CASHTPTEAFF.

The chain has TRBV2 and TRBJ2-1; 9 bases agree with TRBD1. V lost 6 bases, J lost 8 bases, and 11 bases stayed unmatched. Germline V gives CDR1 SNHLY, CDR2 FYNNEI. The CDR3 contains 15 residues. CDR3 protein: CASRDPGQGFDEQFF. The CDR3, as DNA: TGTGCCAGCAGGGACCCGGGACAGGGTTTCGATGAGCAGTTCTTC.

This chain joins TRBV7-2 and TRBJ1-5; D is ambiguous. This CDR3 region has 14 residues. V was pared by 0 bases and J by 4 bases, with 7 bases between. The germline gives CDR1 SGHTA, CDR2 FQGNSA. CDR3 residues: CASSLAEGNQPQHF. The CDR3 DNA reads as TGTGCCAGCAGCTTAGCGGAAGGGAATCAGCCCCAGCATTTT.

The genes are TRBV9 and TRBJ2-1, with TRBD2 identical over 7 bases. The trim removed 0 bases at V and 5 bases at J, leaving 5 bases unmatched. Germline V gene sequence: CDR1 SGDLS, CDR2 YYNGEE. The CDR3 contains 15 residues. Here the CDR3 DNA reads TGTGCCAGCAGCGTAGGAGCGGGAAAGAACAATGAGCAGTTCTTC. The encoded protein is CASSVGAGKNNEQFF.

This rearrangement joins TRBV29-1 to TRBJ1-1, with D maybe TRBD1 (6 bases). V shed 2 bases and J shed 1 base, with 8 bases lying between them. Germline lookup yields CDR1 SQVTM and CDR2 ANQGSEA. The CDR3 runs 13 residues. The CDR3 is CSVETGRNTEAFF. The CDR3 nucleotides read TGCAGCGTTGAAACAGGGCGGAACACTGAAGCTTTCTTT. The entire variable domain, with the rest obtained from reference TRBV29-1 and TRBJ1-1, is as follows: SAVISQKPSRDICQRGTSLTIQCQVDSQVTMMFWYRQQPGQSLTLIATANQGSEATYESGFVIDKFPISRPNLTFSTLTVSNMSPEDSSIYLCSVETGRNTEAFFGQGTRLTVV.

The chain employs TRBV2 and TRBJ1-2; D uncertain. V was trimmed by 1 base and J by 4 bases, leaving 13 bases between them. The germline V gene has CDR1 SNHLY and CDR2 FYNNEI. This CDR3 is built from 15 residues. The chain's CDR3 is CASSEGLTEFYGYTF. The CDR3 DNA follows: TGTGCCAGCAGTGAAGGGCTGACGGAATTCTATGGCTACACCTTC.

As to this clone: This CDR3 is also generated by other DNA sequences in the sample. CDR3 protein: CASSYSGTGSYEQYF. The CDR3 bases are TGTGCCAGCAGTTACTCCGGGACTGGCTCCTACGAGCAGTACTTC. The chain couples TRBV6-2 or TRBV6-3 to TRBJ2-7, with a tentative D call TRBD2 (6 bases). The germline V gene has CDR1 MNHEY and CDR2 SVGEGT. This CDR3 comprises 15 residues. V lost 0 bases and J 0 bases, leaving 9 bases between the germline ends.

About this clone itself: Distinct nucleotide sequences in the sample also encode this CDR3. The chain links TRBV28 to TRBJ1-1; tentatively, D is TRBD1 (5 bases). The CDR3 runs 14 residues. Germline V CDR1 and CDR2: MDHEN, SYDVKM. V dropped 6 bases and J dropped 5 bases, with 16 bases sitting between them. The CDR3 region is CASRSGTGDTEAFF. The CDR3 DNA is TGTGCCAGCAGGTCCGGGACGGGGGATACTGAAGCTTTCTTT.

The V call is TRBV30, the J call TRBJ2-5; 15 bases line up with TRBD2. Germline CDR1 is GTSNPN and CDR2 is SVGIG (reference sequence). The CDR3 is 17 amino acids. The trim removed 4 bases at V and 5 bases at J, leaving 11 bases unmatched. This CDR3 reads CAWNLPGLAGGPETQYF. CDR3 DNA sequence: TGTGCCTGGAACCTACCCGGACTAGCGGGAGGGCCGGAGACCCAGTACTTC.

The chain has TRBV6-5 and TRBJ2-2; the D gene is possibly TRBD1 (6 bases). V was trimmed by 0 bases and J by 6 bases, leaving 14 bases between them. The CDR3 length is 16 residues. From germline, CDR1 is MNHEY and CDR2 SVGAGI. The CDR3 coding sequence is TGTGCCAGCAGTTACTCACCGTCAGACAGGCCCGGGGAGCTGTTTTTT. This encodes CASSYSPSDRPGELFF.

This rearrangement joins TRBV19 to TRBJ1-5; D perhaps matches TRBD1 (5 bases). The germline V gene encodes CDR1 LNHDA and CDR2 SQIVND (reference sequence). CDR3 length equals 14 residues. Deletions cut 5 bases from V and 6 bases from J, with 14 bases between. CDR3 amino acids: CASSGSPGGQPQHF. The CDR3 region has the DNA TGTGCCAGTAGTGGGTCACCTGGGGGTCAGCCCCAGCATTTT.

This rearrangement joins TRBV15 to TRBJ2-4; TRBD2 aligns across 8 bases. CDR1 is LNHNV, CDR2 YYDKDF, per germline (reference sequence). CDR3 length equals 14 residues. V dropped 2 bases and J dropped 7; count of bases not matched to a gene: 4. CDR3 in amino acids: CATSRSGGGNIQYF. The CDR3 DNA reads TGTGCCACCAGCAGATCGGGAGGGGGGAACATTCAGTACTTC. Looking up the rest from reference TRBV15 and TRBJ2-4 gives the full variable domain: DAMVIQNPRYQVTQFGKPVTLSCSQTLNHNVMYWYQQKSSQAPKLLFHYYDKDFNNEADTPDNFQSRRPNTSFCFLDIRSPGLGDTAMYLCATSRSGGGNIQYFGAGTRLSVL.